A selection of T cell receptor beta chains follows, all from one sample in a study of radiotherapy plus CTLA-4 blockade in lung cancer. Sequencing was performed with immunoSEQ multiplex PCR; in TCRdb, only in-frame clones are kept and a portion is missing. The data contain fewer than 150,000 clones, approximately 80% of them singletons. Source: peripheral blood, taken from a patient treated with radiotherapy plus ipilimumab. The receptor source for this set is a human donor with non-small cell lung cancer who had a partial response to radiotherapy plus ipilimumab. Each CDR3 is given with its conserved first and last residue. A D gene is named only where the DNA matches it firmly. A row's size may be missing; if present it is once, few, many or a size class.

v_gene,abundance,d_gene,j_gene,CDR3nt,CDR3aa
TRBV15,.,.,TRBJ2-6,TGTGCCACCACAAAGCGGGCCGGATCTGGGGCCAACGTCCTGACTTTC,CATTKRAGSGANVLTF
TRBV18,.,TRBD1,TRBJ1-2,TGTGCCAGCTCACCCGGACAGGGTAGTGGCTACACCTTC,CASSPGQGSGYTF
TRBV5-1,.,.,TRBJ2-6,TGCGCCAGCAGCTTGCAACTGGCAGGCTCCTCTGGGGCCAACGTCCTGACTTTC,CASSLQLAGSSGANVLTF
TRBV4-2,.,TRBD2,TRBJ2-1,TGTGCCAGCAATTCGAGAACTGCTAGCGGGAGGGTTAATGAGCAGTTCTTC,CASNSRTASGRVNEQFF
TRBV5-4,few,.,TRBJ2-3,TGTGCCAGCAGCTTGGCGGCCTCCGGGGATACGCAGTATTTT,CASSLAASGDTQYF
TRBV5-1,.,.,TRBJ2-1,TGCGCCAGCAGCCAAGGGGGGGGCGGGCCGAACAATGAGCAGTTCTTC,CASSQGGGGPNNEQFF
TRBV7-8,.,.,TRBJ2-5,TGTGCCAGCAGCCCCTCAGGGTGGCAAGAGACCCAGTACTTC,CASSPSGWQETQYF
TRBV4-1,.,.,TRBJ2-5,TGCGCCAGCAGCCAAGATATGGAGACCCAGTACTTC,CASSQDMETQYF
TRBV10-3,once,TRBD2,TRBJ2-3,TGTGCCATCAGTGTTGAGACTAGCCGCACAGATACGCAGTATTTT,CAISVETSRTDTQYF
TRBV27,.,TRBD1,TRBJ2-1,TGTGCCAGCAGTGGATCCGGGACAGGGCGTCCCAATGAGCAGTTCTTC,CASSGSGTGRPNEQFF
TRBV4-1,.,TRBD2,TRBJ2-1,TGCGCCAGCAGCCAAGGACTCACTAGCGGGGGGAAGCAGTTCTTC,CASSQGLTSGGKQFF
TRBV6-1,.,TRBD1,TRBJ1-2,TGTGCCAGCAGTGGGACAGGCAACTATGGCTACACCTTC,CASSGTGNYGYTF
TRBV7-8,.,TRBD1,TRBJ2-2,TGTGCCAGCAGCCGGTCAGGGGGCCGTACCGGGGAGCTGTTTTTT,CASSRSGGRTGELFF
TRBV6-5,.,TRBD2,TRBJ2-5,TGTGCCAGCAGTTACTCGACTAGCGGACAAGAGACCCAGTACTTC,CASSYSTSGQETQYF
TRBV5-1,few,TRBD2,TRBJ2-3,TGCGCCAGCAGCCGGACTAGCGGGAGGGCAGATACGCAGTATTTT,CASSRTSGRADTQYF
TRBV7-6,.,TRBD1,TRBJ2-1,TGTGCCAGCAGCCGGACAGGCTCCGGCTCCTACAATGAGCAGTTCTTC,CASSRTGSGSYNEQFF